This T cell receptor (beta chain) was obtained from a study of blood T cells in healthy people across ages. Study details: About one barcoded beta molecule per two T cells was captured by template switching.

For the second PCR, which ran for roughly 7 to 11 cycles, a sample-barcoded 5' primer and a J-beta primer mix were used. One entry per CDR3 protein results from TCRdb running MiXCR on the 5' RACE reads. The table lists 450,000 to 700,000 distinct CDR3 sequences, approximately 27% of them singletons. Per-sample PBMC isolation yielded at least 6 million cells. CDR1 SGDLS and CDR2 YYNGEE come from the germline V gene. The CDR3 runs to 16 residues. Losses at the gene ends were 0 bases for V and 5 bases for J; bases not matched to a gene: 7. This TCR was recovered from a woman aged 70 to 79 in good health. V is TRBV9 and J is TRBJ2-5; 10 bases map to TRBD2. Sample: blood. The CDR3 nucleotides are TGTGCCAGCAGCGTAGGAAGAAGCGGGGGGGGCGAGACCCAGTACTTC. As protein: CASSVGRSGGGETQYF.